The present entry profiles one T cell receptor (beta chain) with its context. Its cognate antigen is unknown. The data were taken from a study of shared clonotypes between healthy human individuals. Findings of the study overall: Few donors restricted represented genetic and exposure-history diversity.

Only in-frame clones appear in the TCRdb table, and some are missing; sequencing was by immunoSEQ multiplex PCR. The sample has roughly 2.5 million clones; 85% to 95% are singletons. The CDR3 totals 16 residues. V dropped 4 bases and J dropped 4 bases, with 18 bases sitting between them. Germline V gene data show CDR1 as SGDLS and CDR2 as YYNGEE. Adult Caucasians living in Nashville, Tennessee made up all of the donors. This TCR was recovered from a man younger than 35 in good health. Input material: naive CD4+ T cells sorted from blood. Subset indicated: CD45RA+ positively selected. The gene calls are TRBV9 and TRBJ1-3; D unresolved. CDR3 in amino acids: CASSSDVRTVGNTIYF. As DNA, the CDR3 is TGTGCCAGCAGCTCTGACGTCAGGACGGTAGGAAACACCATATATTTT.